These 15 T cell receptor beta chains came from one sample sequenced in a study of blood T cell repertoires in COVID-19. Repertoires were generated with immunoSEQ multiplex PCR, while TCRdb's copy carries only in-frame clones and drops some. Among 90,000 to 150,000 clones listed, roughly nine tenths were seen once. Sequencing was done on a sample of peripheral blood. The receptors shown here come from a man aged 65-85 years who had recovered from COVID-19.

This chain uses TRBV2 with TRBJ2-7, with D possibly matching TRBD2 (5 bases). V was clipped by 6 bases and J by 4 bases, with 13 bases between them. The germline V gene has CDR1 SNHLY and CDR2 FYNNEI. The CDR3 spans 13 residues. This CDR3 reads CASRPRDWYEQYF. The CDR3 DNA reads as TGTGCCAGCAGGCCCCGGGATTGGTACGAGCAGTACTTC.

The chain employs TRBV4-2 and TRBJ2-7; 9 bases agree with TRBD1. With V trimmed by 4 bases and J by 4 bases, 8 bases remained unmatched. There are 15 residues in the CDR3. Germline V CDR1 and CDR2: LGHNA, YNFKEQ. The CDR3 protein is CASSRRLGTGYEQYF. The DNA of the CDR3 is TGTGCCAGCAGCCGACGACTCGGGACAGGGTACGAGCAGTACTTC.

The CDR3 reads CASSPRVNSGQETQYF. The DNA of the CDR3 is TGTGCCAGCTCACCGAGGGTAAATAGCGGACAAGAGACCCAGTACTTC. The genes are TRBV18 and TRBJ2-5, with D possibly being TRBD2 (6 bases). Germline V gene data show CDR1 as KGHSH and CDR2 as LQKENI. V was clipped by 3 bases and J by 2 bases, with 16 bases between them. There are 16 residues in the CDR3. The variable domain in full, completed from reference TRBV18 and TRBJ2-5, reads NAGVMQNPRHLVRRRGQEARLRCSPMKGHSHVYWYRQLPEEGLKFMVYLQKENIIDESGMPKERFSAEFPKEGPSILRIQQVVRGDSAAYFCASSPRVNSGQETQYFGPGTRLLVL.

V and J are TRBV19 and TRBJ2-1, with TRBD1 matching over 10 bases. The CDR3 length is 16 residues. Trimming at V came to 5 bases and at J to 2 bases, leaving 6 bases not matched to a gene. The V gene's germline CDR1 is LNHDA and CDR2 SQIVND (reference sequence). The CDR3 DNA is TGTGCCAGTAGTGAGACGACAGGGGGCCCCTACAATGAGCAGTTCTTC. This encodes CASSETTGGPYNEQFF. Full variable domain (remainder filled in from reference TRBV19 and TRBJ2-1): DGGITQSPKYLFRKEGQNVTLSCEQNLNHDAMYWYRQDPGQGLRLIYYSQIVNDFQKGDIAEGYSVSREKKESFPLTVTSAQKNPTAFYLCASSETTGGPYNEQFFGPGTRLTVL.

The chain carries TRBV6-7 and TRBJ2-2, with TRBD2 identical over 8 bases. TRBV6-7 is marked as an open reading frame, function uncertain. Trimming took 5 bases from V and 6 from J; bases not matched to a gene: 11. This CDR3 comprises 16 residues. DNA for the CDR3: TGTGCCAGCAGTAAGCCGGGACTAGAGAAGGCCGGGGAGCTGTTTTTT. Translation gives CASSKPGLEKAGELFF.

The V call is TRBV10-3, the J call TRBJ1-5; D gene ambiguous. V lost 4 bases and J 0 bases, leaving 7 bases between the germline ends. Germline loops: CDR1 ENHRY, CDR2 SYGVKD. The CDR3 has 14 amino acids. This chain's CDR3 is CAISGGYSNQPQHF. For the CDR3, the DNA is TGTGCCATCAGTGGAGGTTATAGCAATCAGCCCCAGCATTTT.

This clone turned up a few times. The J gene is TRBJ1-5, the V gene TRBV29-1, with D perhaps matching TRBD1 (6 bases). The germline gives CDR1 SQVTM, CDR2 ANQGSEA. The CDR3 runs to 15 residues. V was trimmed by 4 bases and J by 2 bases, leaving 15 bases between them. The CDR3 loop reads CSVAQGVLGNQPQHF. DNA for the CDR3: TGCAGCGTTGCACAGGGCGTCCTTGGCAATCAGCCCCAGCATTTT.

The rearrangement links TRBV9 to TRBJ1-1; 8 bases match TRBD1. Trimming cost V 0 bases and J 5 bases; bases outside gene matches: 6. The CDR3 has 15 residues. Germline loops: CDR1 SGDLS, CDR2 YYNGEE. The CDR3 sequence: CASSVVSDRETEAFF. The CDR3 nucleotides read TGTGCCAGCAGCGTAGTTTCGGACAGGGAGACTGAAGCTTTCTTT.

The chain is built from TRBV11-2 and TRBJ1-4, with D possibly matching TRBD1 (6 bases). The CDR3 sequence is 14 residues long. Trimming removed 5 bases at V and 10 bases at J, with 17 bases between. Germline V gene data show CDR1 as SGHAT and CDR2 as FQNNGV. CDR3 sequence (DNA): TGTGCCAGCAGCCTCCAACAGGGCATGGGAAAACTGTTTTTT. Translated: CASSLQQGMGKLFF.

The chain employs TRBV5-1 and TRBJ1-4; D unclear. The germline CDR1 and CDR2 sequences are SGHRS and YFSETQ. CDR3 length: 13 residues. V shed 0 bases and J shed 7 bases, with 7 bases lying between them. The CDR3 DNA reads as TGCGCCAGCAGCTTGGCTTTCGGTGAAAAACTGTTTTTT. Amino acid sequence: CASSLAFGEKLFF.

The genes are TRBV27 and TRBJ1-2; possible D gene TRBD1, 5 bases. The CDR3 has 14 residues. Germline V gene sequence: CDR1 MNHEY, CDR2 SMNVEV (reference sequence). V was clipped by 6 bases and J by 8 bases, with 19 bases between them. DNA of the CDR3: TGTGCCAGCAGCGGCCCCGACAGAAACAGAGGCTACACCTTC. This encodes CASSGPDRNRGYTF.

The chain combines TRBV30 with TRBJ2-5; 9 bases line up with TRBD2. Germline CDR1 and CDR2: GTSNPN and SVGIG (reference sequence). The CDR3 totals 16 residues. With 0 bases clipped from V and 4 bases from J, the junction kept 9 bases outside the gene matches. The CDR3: CAWSVLGGRAPETQYF. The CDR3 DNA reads TGTGCCTGGAGTGTTCTCGGCGGGAGGGCCCCAGAGACCCAGTACTTC.

The CDR3 nucleotides read TGTGCCAGTATGAACGGGTACGATACGCAGTATTTT. Translating gives CASMNGYDTQYF. This sequence joins TRBV19 and TRBJ2-3; D is ambiguous. CDR3 length: 12 residues. Germline-derived CDR1 and CDR2 are LNHDA and SQIVND (reference sequence). Trimming pared 7 bases from V and 6 bases from J, leaving 11 bases between. Supplemented by reference TRBV19 and TRBJ2-3, the full variable domain reads DGGITQSPKYLFRKEGQNVTLSCEQNLNHDAMYWYRQDPGQGLRLIYYSQIVNDFQKGDIAEGYSVSREKKESFPLTVTSAQKNPTAFYLCASMNGYDTQYFGPGTRLTVL.

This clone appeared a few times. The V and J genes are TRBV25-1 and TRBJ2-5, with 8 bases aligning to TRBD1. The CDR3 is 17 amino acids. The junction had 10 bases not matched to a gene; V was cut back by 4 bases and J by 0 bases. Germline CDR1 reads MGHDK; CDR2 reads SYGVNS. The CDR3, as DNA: TGTGCCAGCAGTGTCGGACAGGGACCAAAGTACCAAGAGACCCAGTACTTC. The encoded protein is CASSVGQGPKYQETQYF. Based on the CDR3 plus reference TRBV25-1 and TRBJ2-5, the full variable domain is EADIYQTPRYLVIGTGKKITLECSQTMGHDKMYWYQQDPGMELHLIHYSYGVNSTEKGDLSSESTVSRIRTEHFPLTLESARPSHTSQYLCASSVGQGPKYQETQYFGPGTRLLVL.

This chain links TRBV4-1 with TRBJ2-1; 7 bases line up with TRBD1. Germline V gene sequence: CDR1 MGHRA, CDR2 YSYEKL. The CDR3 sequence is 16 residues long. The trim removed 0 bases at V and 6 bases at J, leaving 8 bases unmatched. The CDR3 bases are TGCGCCAGCAGCCAAGAGGCTTCGACAGGGACCAATGAGCAGTTCTTC. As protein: CASSQEASTGTNEQFF.